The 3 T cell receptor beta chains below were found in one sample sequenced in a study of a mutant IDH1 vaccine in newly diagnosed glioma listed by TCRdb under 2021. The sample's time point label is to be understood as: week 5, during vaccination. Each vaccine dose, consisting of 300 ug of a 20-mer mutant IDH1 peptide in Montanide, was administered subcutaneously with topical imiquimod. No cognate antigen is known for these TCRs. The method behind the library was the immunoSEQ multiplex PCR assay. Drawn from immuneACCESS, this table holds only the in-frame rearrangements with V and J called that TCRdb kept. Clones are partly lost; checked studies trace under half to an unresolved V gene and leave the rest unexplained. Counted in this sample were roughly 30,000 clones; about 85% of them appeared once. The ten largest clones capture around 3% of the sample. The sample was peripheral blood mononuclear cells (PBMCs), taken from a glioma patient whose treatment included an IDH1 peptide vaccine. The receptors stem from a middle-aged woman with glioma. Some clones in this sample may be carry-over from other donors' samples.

The CDR3 here is CASSWSGGQETQYF. CDR3 sequence (DNA): TGTGCCAGCAGCTGGTCCGGGGGGCAAGAGACCCAGTACTTC. The V gene is TRBV14, the J gene TRBJ2-5; 7 bases line up with TRBD2. After removal of 5 bases from V and 2 bases from J, the junction contained 5 bases not matched to a gene. The CDR3 is made up of 14 amino acids. CDR1 and CDR2 (germline): SGHDN, FVKESK.

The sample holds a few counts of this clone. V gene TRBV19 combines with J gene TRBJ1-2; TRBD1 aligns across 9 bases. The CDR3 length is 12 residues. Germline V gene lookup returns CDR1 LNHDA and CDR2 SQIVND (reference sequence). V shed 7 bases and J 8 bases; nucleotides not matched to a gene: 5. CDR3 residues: CASNTGGNGYTF. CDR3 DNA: TGTGCCAGTAATACAGGGGGCAACGGCTACACCTTC.

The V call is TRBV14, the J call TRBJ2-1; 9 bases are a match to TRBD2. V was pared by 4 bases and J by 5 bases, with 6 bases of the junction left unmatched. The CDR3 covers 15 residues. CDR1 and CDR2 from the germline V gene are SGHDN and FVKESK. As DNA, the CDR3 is TGTGCCAGCAGCCGGCTAGCGGGACCTAACAATGAGCAGTTCTTC. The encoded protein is CASSRLAGPNNEQFF.